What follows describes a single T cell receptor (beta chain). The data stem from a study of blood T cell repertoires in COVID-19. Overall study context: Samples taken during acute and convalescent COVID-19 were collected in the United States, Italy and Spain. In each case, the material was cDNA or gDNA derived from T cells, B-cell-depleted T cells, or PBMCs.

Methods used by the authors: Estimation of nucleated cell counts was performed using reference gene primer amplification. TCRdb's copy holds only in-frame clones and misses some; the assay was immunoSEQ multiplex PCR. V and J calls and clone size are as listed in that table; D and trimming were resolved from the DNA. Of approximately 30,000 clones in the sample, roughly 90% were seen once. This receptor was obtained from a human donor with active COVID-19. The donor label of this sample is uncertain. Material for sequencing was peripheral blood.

CDR3 in DNA: TGTGCCAGCAGCCCACAGGGGGCGCAGTACAATGAGCAGTTCTTC. Translating it yields CASSPQGAQYNEQFF. This chain uses TRBV7-3 with TRBJ2-1; 9 positions match TRBD1. Per the germline V gene, CDR1 is SGHTA and CDR2 is FQGTGA. J was trimmed by 4 bases and V by 5 bases; bases with no gene match: 6. The CDR3 is 15 amino acids.